This TCR beta chain was captured in a study of OX40 agonist ivuxolimab in advanced cancers. The wider study: Patients were around 83% male with ages about 20 to 79, mean around 58. Two patients with cutaneous melanoma and one with hepatocellular carcinoma, three in total, showed partial responses. Study-level findings and limits: Low normalized T-cell clonal expansion also characterized some of the nonresponders.

About this clone: As yet, its antigen is unknown.

TCRdb's table, derived via immunoSEQ multiplex PCR, lists solely in-frame clones and lacks some. The repertoire holds about 110,000 clones, with roughly 90% as singletons. V lost 0 bases to trimming and J lost 5 bases, with 17 bases between them. The CDR3 is 17 amino acids. Per the germline V gene, CDR1 is SGHNT and CDR2 is YENEEA. This receptor was obtained from an adult with an advanced solid tumor such as melanoma, head and neck, liver or kidney cancer. Specimen: CD4+ or CD8+ T cells sorted from blood, collected in a trial of the OX40 agonist ivuxolimab. V is TRBV11-3 and J is TRBJ1-5, with D possibly matching TRBD1 (6 bases). The CDR3 coding sequence is TGTGCCAGCAGCTTAGACGAACAGGGTGTTTACGATCAGCCCCAGCATTTT. Encoded protein: CASSLDEQGVYDQPQHF. Looking up the rest from reference TRBV11-3 and TRBJ1-5 gives the full variable domain: EAGVVQSPRYKIIEKKQPVAFWCNPISGHNTLYWYLQNLGQGPELLIRYENEEAVDDSQLPKDRFSAERLKGVDSTLKIQPAELGDSAVYLCASSLDEQGVYDQPQHFGDGTRLSIL.